This TCR beta chain was recovered during a study of graft-versus-host responses after intestinal transplantation. For this clone: The antigen remains unidentified.

Study-level results: The authors found GvH clones in recipient marrow, some appearing first in ileum or blood. Allograft clonal ratios (graft-versus-host to host-versus-graft) were high in patients who had graft-donor T cell macrochimerism.

Measured with immunoSEQ multiplex PCR; TCRdb has only the in-frame clones, and not every one. The table has about 130,000 clones, about nine tenths seen once. The V gene's germline CDR1 is MNHEY and CDR2 SVGAGI. The CDR3 contains 15 residues. V dropped 2 bases and J dropped 2 bases, with 7 bases sitting between them. The source was unstimulated CD4+ T cells sorted from spleen or lymph node cells, collected before intestinal transplant. The source is a human donor who received an intestinal transplant. This rearrangement joins TRBV6-5 to TRBJ2-6; D is unresolved. This CDR3 reads CASSYLPTGANVLTF. CDR3 sequence (DNA): TGTGCCAGCAGTTACCTTCCTACTGGGGCCAACGTCCTGACTTTC.